This TCR beta chain was profiled in a study of shared clonotypes between healthy human individuals. About this clone itself: Its target is unknown. Other DNA sequences in this specimen translate into the identical CDR3.

Sequenced by immunoSEQ multiplex PCR; TCRdb stores in-frame clones only, minus some. The table lists hundreds of thousands of clones, about 95% of them singletons, with about 0.11% in the top ten. Study results and caveats: Memory subsets generally showed lower estimated richness than naive subsets. Tissue TCR repertoires likely differ from these blood-only repertoires.

The CDR3 has 13 residues. Per the germline V gene, CDR1 is GTSNPN and CDR2 is SVGIG (reference sequence). V trimming: 0 bases; J trimming: 1 base; junction bases outside the gene matches: 0. Terminally differentiated effector memory CD45RA+ cells were excluded by CCR7 positive selection of CD45RO-negative cells. The sequencing input was naive CD8+ T cells sorted from blood. The chain links TRBV30 to TRBJ2-7, with TRBD1 identical over 7 bases. This receptor was taken from a woman between 25 and 40 years old in good health. In DNA form, the CDR3 reads TGTGCCTGGAGTGTGGGACAGTCCTACGAGCAGTACTTC. Amino acid sequence: CAWSVGQSYEQYF.